The present entry profiles one T cell receptor (beta chain) with its context. Its target is unknown. The sample comes from a study of CD8 T cells in ankylosing spondylitis. Construction of TCR beta libraries was performed using quantitative 5'-RACE with molecular barcodes. TCRdb recomputed calls from the 5' RACE reads with MiXCR, one row per CDR3 protein. The sample lists about 240,000 distinct CDR3 sequences, around 11% occurring once. Germline CDR1 and CDR2: LNHDA and SQIVND (reference sequence). The V gene end was trimmed by 5 bases and the J gene end by 7 bases; junction bases not matched to a gene: 10. The CDR3 extends over 14 amino acids. The study, taken as a whole, reports: What seemed typical of ankylosing spondylitis blood was a TCR beta motif built from about 8 highly homologous variants. Within matched ankylosing spondylitis synovial fluid, disease-linked clones were reportedly significantly enriched.

This clonotype was sampled from a male donor with ankylosing spondylitis or in good health (not recorded which). This rearrangement joins TRBV19 to TRBJ1-2; 7 nucleotides line up with TRBD1. The sequencing sample was made of blood, either unsorted or a sorted T cell fraction (not recorded which). CDR3 sequence reads: CASSPRTGLTGYTF. The CDR3 nucleotides are TGTGCCAGTAGTCCGAGGACAGGATTGACTGGCTACACCTTC.